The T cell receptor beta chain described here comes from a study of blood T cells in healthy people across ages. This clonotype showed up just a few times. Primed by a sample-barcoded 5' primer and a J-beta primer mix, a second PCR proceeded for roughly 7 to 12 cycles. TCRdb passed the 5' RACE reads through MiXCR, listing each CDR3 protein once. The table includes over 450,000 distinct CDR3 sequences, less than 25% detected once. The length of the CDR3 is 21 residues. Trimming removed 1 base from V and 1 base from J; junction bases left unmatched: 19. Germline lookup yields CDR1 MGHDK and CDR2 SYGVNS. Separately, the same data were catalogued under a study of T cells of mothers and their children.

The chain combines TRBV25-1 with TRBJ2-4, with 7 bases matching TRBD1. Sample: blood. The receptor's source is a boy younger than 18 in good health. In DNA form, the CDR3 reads TGTGCCAGCAGTGAATGGGATGGGCGGACAGGAACTTTGGAGGCCAAAAACATTCAGTACTTC. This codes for CASSEWDGRTGTLEAKNIQYF.